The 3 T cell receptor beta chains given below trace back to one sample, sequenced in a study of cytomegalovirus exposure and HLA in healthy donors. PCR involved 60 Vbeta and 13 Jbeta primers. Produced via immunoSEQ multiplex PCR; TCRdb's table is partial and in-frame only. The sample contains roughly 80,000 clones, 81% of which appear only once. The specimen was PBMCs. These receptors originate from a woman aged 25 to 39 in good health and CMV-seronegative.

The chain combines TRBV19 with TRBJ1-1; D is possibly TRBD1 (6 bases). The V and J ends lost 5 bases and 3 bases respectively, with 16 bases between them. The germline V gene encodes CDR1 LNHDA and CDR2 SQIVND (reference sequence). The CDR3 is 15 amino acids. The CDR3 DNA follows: TGTGCCAGTAGTCAGGACAGTTGGGTGTACACTGAAGCTTTCTTT. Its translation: CASSQDSWVYTEAFF.

CDR3 amino acids: CASKTPGQGKEKLFF. CDR3 in DNA: TGTGCCAGCAAAACCCCTGGACAGGGAAAGGAAAAACTGTTTTTT. This chain uses TRBV6-6 with TRBJ1-4; 8 nucleotides match TRBD1. The CDR3 contains 15 residues. With V trimmed by 7 bases and J by 8 bases, 12 bases remained unmatched. CDR1 is MNHNY, CDR2 SVGAGI, per germline (reference sequence).

DNA of the CDR3: TGTGCCAGCAGCCAATCGGGGTTTTCCGGGAATGAGCAGTTCTTC. Amino acids: CASSQSGFSGNEQFF. The chain combines TRBV14 with TRBJ2-1; D is possibly TRBD2 (5 bases). CDR3 length: 15 residues. Trimming cost V 2 bases and J 7 bases, with 15 bases left between them. Germline V lookup: CDR1 SGHDN, CDR2 FVKESK.